Here is one TCR beta chain with its context. The target antigen is unknown. TCRdb reprocessed the 5' RACE reads and stores each CDR3 protein as one record, lacking DNA. This table lists 300,000 or so distinct CDR3 sequences. This sample stems from a study of T cells expressing NK-cell markers. Study-wide results and limits: Expanded NKG2C+ T cell clones had unclear HCMV specificity. Several donors showed these clonotypes also leading the CD3+CD56-NKG2C+ fraction.

The germline V gene has CDR1 MNHEY and CDR2 SVGAGI. The CDR3 extends over 16 amino acids. Input material: blood T cells: a sorted CD56 or NKG2C T cell subset, CD4+ or CD8+ T cells, or bulk PBMC T cells (not recorded which). The gene calls are TRBV6-5 and TRBJ2-4; absent DNA, TCRdb's TRBD1 call cannot be checked. The sequence was collected from a woman between 18 and 69 years old in good health. The CDR3 loop reads CASSYSWTVAKNIQYF.